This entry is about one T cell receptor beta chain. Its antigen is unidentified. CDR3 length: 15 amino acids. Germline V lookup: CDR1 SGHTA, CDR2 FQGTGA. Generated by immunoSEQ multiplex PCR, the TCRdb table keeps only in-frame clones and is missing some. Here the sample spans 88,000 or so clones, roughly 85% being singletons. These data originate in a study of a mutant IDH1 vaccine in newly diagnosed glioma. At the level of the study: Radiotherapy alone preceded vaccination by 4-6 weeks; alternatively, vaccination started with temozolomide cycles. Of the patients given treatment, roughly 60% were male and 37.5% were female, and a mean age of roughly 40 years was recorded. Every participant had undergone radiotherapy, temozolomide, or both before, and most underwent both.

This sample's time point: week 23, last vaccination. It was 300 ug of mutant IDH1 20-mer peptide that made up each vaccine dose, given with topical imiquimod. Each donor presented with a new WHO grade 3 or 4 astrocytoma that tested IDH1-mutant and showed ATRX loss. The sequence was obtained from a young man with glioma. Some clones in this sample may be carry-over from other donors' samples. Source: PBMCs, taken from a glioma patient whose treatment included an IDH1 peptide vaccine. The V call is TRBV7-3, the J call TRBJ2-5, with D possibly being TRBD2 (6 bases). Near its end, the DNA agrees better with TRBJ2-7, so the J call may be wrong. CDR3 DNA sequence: TGTGCCAGCAGCTTAGATGGGGGAGGCAATTACGAGCAGTACTTC. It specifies CASSLDGGGNYEQYF.